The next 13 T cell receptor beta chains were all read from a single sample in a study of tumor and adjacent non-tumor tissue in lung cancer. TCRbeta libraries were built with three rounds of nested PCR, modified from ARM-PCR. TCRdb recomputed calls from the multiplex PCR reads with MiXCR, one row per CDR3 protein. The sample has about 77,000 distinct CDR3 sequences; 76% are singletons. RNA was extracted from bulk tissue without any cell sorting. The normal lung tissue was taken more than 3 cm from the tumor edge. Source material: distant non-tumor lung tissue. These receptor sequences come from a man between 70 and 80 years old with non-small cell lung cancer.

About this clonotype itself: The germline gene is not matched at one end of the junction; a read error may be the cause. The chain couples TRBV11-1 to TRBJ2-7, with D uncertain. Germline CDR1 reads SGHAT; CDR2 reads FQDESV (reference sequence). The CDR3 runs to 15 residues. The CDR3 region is CASSIEASISYEQNF. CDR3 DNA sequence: TGTGCCAGCAGCATAGAAGCTTCCATCTCCTACGAGCAGAACTTC.

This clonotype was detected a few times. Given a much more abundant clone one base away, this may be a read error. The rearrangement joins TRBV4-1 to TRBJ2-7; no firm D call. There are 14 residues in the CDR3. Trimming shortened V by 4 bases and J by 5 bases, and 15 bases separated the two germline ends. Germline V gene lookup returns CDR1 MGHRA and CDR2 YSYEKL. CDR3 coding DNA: TGCGCCAGCAGCCTAGGGCCCCGAGTGGACGAGCAGTACTTC. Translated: CASSLGPRVDEQYF.

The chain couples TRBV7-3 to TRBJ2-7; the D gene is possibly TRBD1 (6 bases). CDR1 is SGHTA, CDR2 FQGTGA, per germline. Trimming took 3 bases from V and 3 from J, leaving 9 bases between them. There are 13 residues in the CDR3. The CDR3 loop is CASSFTRGYEQYF. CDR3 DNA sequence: TGTGCCAGCAGCTTCACCAGGGGCTACGAGCAGTACTTC.

DNA for the CDR3: TGCAGTGCTAGAGTATTCCAGGGACAGGGGGTTTACGAGCAGTACTTC. Protein sequence: CSARVFQGQGVYEQYF. The chain recombines TRBV20-1 with TRBJ2-7, with 11 bases fitting TRBD1. Germline trimming cut 1 base from V and 4 bases from J; bases unmatched to any gene: 9. Looked up from germline, CDR1 is DFQATT and CDR2 is SNEGSKA (reference sequence). The CDR3 covers 16 residues.

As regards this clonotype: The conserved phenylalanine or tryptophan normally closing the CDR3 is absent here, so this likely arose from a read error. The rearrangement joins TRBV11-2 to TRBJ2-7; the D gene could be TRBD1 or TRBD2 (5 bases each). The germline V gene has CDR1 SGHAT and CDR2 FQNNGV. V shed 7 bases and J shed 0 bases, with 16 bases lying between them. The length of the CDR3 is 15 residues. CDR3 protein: CASNPGAGPSYEQYL. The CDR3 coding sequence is TGTGCCAGCAACCCCGGGGCAGGGCCCTCCTACGAGCAGTACTTA.

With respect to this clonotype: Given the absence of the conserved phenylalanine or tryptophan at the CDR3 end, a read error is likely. The CDR3 is CASGPGLTGEQETQYY. CDR3 DNA: TGTGCTAGTGGACCCGGACTAACGGGGGAGCAAGAGACCCAGTACTAC. The chain combines TRBV12-5 with TRBJ2-5; TRBD2 might be the D (6 bases). Germline-derived CDR1 and CDR2 are LGHNT and FRNRAP. The V gene lost 6 bases and the J gene lost 2 bases, with 19 bases spanning the gap. The CDR3 contains 16 residues.

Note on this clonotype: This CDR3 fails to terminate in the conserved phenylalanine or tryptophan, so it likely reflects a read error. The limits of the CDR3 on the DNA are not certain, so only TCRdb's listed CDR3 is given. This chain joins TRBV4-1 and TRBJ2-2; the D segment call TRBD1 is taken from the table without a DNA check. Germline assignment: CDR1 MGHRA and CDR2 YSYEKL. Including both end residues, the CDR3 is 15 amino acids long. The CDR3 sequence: CASSLGQGGTGELFY.

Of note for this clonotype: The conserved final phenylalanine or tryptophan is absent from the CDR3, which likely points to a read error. CDR3 protein: CASSPLAQEQFL. The CDR3 DNA is TGTGCCAGCAGTCCATTAGCGCAGGAGCAGTTCTTG. The gene calls are TRBV6-2 or TRBV6-3 and TRBJ2-1, with D possibly matching TRBD2 (5 bases). Per the germline V gene, CDR1 is MNHEY and CDR2 is SVGEGT. The CDR3 covers 12 residues. The germline V and J ends were trimmed by 5 bases and 10 bases, with 12 bases remaining between them.

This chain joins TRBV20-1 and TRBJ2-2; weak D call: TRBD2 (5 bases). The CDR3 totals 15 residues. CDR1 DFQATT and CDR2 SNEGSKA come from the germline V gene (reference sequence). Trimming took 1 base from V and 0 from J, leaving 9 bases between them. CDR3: CSARGGRANTGELFF. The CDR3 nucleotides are TGCAGTGCTAGAGGAGGGCGGGCGAACACCGGGGAGCTGTTTTTT.

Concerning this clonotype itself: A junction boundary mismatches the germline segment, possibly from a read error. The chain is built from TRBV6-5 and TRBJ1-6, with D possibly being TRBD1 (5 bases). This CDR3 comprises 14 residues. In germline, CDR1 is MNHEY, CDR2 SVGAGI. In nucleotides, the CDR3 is TGTGCCACAAGAGGGGCCTCCTATAATTCACCCCTCCGCTTT. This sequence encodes CATRGASYNSPLRF.

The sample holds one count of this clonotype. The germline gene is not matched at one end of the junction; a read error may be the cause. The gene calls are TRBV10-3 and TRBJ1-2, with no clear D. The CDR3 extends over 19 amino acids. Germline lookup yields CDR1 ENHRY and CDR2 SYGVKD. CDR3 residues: CAISESTPREASRNYRYTF. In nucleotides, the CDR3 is TGTGCCATCAGTGAGTCGACGCCACGGGAAGCAAGTCGGAACTATCGCTACACCTTC.

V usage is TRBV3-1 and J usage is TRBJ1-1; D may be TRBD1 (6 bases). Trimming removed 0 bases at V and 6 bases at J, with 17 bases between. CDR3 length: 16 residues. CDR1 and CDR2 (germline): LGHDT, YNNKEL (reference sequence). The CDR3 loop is CASSQDSQGYYAEAFF. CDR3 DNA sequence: TGTGCCAGCAGCCAAGACTCCCAGGGGTATTACGCTGAAGCTTTCTTT. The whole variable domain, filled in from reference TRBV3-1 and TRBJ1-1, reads DTAVSQTPKYLVTQMGNDKSIKCEQNLGHDTMYWYKQDSKKFLKIMFSYNNKELIINETVPNRFSPKSPDKAHLNLHINSLELGDSAVYFCASSQDSQGYYAEAFFGQGTRLTVV.

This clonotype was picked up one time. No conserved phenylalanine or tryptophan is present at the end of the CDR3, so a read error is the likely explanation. The CDR3 here is CASSERSRVKNEAFL. The CDR3 nucleotides read TGTGCCAGCAGTGAGAGGAGCAGGGTTAAAAATGAAGCTTTCCTT. This chain joins TRBV6-1 and TRBJ1-1; the D gene is possibly TRBD1 (5 bases). The CDR3 length is 15 residues. Trimming stripped 3 bases from V and 7 bases from J, with 18 bases between. Looked up from germline, CDR1 is MNHNS and CDR2 is SASEGT.